This T cell receptor beta chain was obtained from a study of shared clonotypes between healthy human individuals. Overall study results and limits: Limitation of the genetic and exposure-history diversity represented came from the few donors. Sequencing of the sorted subsets was shown by rarefaction to be incomplete despite large depth.

Germline assignment: CDR1 SGHTA and CDR2 FQGTGA. The CDR3 spans 17 residues. Trimming took 2 bases from V and 1 from J; bases not matched to a gene: 10. Sequencing used immunoSEQ multiplex PCR; TCRdb keeps in-frame clones, though not all of them. The table shows about 2 million clones, with 85% to 95% occurring only once. Comments on this clone: Its matching antigen is unknown.

The origin of this receptor is a man aged 18 to 30 in good health. The sequenced sample consisted of naive CD4+ T cells sorted from blood. Subset of the sample: CD45RA+ positively selected. The chain has TRBV7-3 and TRBJ2-7; 8 bases line up with TRBD2. The CDR3 region has the DNA TGTGCCAGCAGCTTATACGGGGTCAGCGGGAGTTCCTACGAGCAGTACTTC. Its protein product is CASSLYGVSGSSYEQYF.